This TCR beta chain was sequenced for a study of somatic mutations in cytotoxic T cells in rheumatoid arthritis. Whole-study context: Peripheral blood samples of approximately 27 ml EDTA were taken from patients directly after diagnosis and before treatment. Several of the V beta antibody-stained T-cell populations were flow-sorted at nearly 100% purity; V beta1+ cells were among them and were sequenced for TCRB. Regarding the study as a whole: Patients with rheumatoid arthritis, but not healthy controls, had CD8+ clonality that increased with age.

Per the study methods: The authors compared patient CD8+ clones larger than 1% against published virus-specific TCRB sequences. Only a few of these clones matched. This table comes from immunoSEQ multiplex PCR, and its TCRdb copy is limited to in-frame clones, with some not included. That table furnishes V, J and clone size, whereas the DNA furnished D and trimming. There are roughly 8,200 clones in the sample; more than 65% occur only once, and roughly 37% lies in the top ten. Points on this clone: No antigen is known for it.

V was clipped by 4 bases and J by 1 base; unmatched bases: 3. Germline V gene lookup returns CDR1 SGHRS and CDR2 YFSETQ. The CDR3 is 14 residues long. This TCR derives from an adult with rheumatoid arthritis. This chain links TRBV5-1 with TRBJ2-3, with TRBD2 identical over 7 bases. Material: CD8+ T cells sorted from blood. The CDR3 loop is CASSPTSGTDTQYF. For the CDR3, the DNA is TGCGCCAGCAGCCCAACTAGCGGCACAGATACGCAGTATTTT.